This entry lists 20 T cell receptor beta chains sequenced from one sample in a study of T cell changes during pregnancy in multiple sclerosis. The table came from immunoSEQ multiplex PCR; TCRdb's copy has only in-frame clones and leaves some out. The table has 100,000 to 140,000 clones, about 90% seen once. The starting material was peripheral blood, obtained in the third trimester of pregnancy. Source of these receptors: a female donor in good health, enrolled as a control in a pregnancy study.

The gene calls are TRBV5-6 and TRBJ1-1; D perhaps matches TRBD1 (6 bases). The CDR3 runs to 15 residues. The V gene's germline CDR1 is SGHDT and CDR2 YYEEEE. V was cut by 4 bases and J by 1 base, with 14 bases left in between. CDR3 amino acids: CASSPDRTKNTEAFF. The CDR3 DNA reads as TGTGCCAGCAGCCCGGACAGAACAAAGAACACTGAAGCTTTCTTT.

The chain employs TRBV15 and TRBJ2-5; 7 bases are a match to TRBD2. The V gene end was trimmed by 1 base and the J gene end by 4 bases; junction bases not matched to a gene: 9. This CDR3 spans 16 amino acids. Germline V CDR1 and CDR2: LNHNV, YYDKDF (reference sequence). CDR3 loop: CATSRARGEGGETQYF. The CDR3 bases are TGTGCCACCAGCAGAGCCCGGGGGGAGGGAGGAGAGACCCAGTACTTC.

This sequence joins TRBV9 and TRBJ1-2, with D maybe TRBD1 (5 bases). Germline V gives CDR1 SGDLS, CDR2 YYNGEE. V was shortened by 0 bases and J by 4 bases, with 13 bases between the two germline ends. CDR3 length: 15 amino acids. In DNA form, the CDR3 reads TGTGCCAGCAGCGTAGGAAGCAGGGATGGCTATGGCTACACCTTC. Translating it yields CASSVGSRDGYGYTF. The variable domain in full, completed from reference TRBV9 and TRBJ1-2, reads DSGVTQTPKHLITATGQRVTLRCSPRSGDLSVYWYQQSLDQGLQFLIQYYNGEERAKGNILERFSAQQFPDLHSELNLSSLELGDSALYFCASSVGSRDGYGYTFGSGTRLTVV.

This chain uses TRBV30 with TRBJ1-1; 8 positions match TRBD1. The CDR3 is 12 residues long. V shed 0 bases and J 8 bases; nucleotides not matched to a gene: 2. Germline assignment: CDR1 GTSNPN and CDR2 SVGIG (reference sequence). This chain's CDR3 is CAWSVGTGEAFF. The CDR3 DNA sequence: TGTGCCTGGAGTGTAGGGACAGGAGAAGCTTTCTTT.

V and J are TRBV7-2 and TRBJ1-1; D uncertain. This CDR3 has 14 amino acids. Germline CDR1 is SGHTA and CDR2 is FQGNSA. The V gene lost 1 base and the J gene lost 1 base, with 7 bases spanning the gap. Here the CDR3 reads CASSLEPTNTEAFF. The CDR3 DNA sequence: TGTGCCAGCAGCTTAGAACCTACGAACACTGAAGCTTTCTTT.

The genes are TRBV11-2 and TRBJ2-2; D unresolved. The CDR3 consists of 15 residues. The V and J ends lost 2 bases and 2 bases respectively, with 9 bases between them. CDR1 is SGHAT and CDR2 is FQNNGV in the germline V gene. The CDR3 region is CASSLQQANTGELFF. The CDR3 bases are TGTGCCAGCAGCTTACAGCAGGCCAACACCGGGGAGCTGTTTTTT.

The chain employs TRBV28 and TRBJ2-1; 14 nucleotides line up with TRBD2. From germline, CDR1 is MDHEN and CDR2 SYDVKM. The V and J ends lost 5 bases and 8 bases, in that order; junction bases with no gene match: 5. CDR3 length: 15 amino acids. DNA for the CDR3: TGTGCCAGCAGTCCTGGGACTAGCGGGGGCGATGAGCAGTTCTTC. Protein: CASSPGTSGGDEQFF.

The genes are TRBV7-2 and TRBJ2-7; D gene ambiguous. From germline, CDR1 is SGHTA and CDR2 FQGNSA. The CDR3 runs 14 residues. V lost 1 base and J 4 bases, leaving 11 bases between the germline ends. This CDR3 is CASSLGPRRYEQYF. The DNA for the CDR3 is TGTGCCAGCAGCTTAGGGCCCCGTCGTTACGAGCAGTACTTC.

The rearrangement links TRBV4-1 to TRBJ1-5; D not certain. Germline assignment: CDR1 MGHRA and CDR2 YSYEKL. The CDR3 totals 16 residues. V lost 4 bases to trimming and J lost 0 bases, with 13 bases between them. The CDR3 region has the DNA TGCGCCAGCAGCCCCGTGGCCGCTTCTAGCAATCAGCCCCAGCATTTT. It yields the protein CASSPVAASSNQPQHF.

V usage is TRBV30 and J usage is TRBJ1-5, with a tentative D call TRBD1 (6 bases). The ends were cut back, 0 bases at V and 4 bases at J, with 10 bases in the middle. Germline values: CDR1 GTSNPN, CDR2 SVGIG (reference sequence). The CDR3 runs 14 residues. Here the CDR3 reads CAWSVQGLNQPQHF. CDR3 DNA: TGTGCCTGGAGTGTACAGGGCTTAAATCAGCCCCAGCATTTT.

V and J are TRBV27 and TRBJ2-7, with D maybe TRBD1 (5 bases). Trimming pared 0 bases from V and 6 bases from J, leaving 6 bases between. Per the germline V gene, CDR1 is MNHEY and CDR2 is SMNVEV (reference sequence). The CDR3 has 12 amino acids. CDR3 in amino acids: CASSLSQGEQYF. In DNA form, the CDR3 reads TGTGCCAGCAGTTTATCGCAGGGCGAGCAGTACTTC.

This rearrangement joins TRBV5-6 to TRBJ1-2; no clear D. V shed 1 base and J shed 7 bases, with 11 bases lying between them. This CDR3 is 13 amino acids long. CDR1 is SGHDT and CDR2 is YYEEEE in the germline V gene. The CDR3 DNA follows: TGTGCCAGCAGCTTGTCGGGTAGTTTTGGCTACACCTTC. Residues: CASSLSGSFGYTF. The full variable domain, with the rest looked up from reference TRBV5-6 and TRBJ1-2, is DAGVTQSPTHLIKTRGQQVTLRCSPKSGHDTVSWYQQALGQGPQFIFQYYEEEERQRGNFPDRFSGHQFPNYSSELNVNALLLGDSALYLCASSLSGSFGYTFGSGTRLTVV.

V and J are TRBV7-8 and TRBJ2-5; TRBD1 matches at 8 bases. Germline V gives CDR1 SGHVS, CDR2 FQNEAQ. J was trimmed by 5 bases and V by 3 bases; bases with no gene match: 11. CDR3 length: 16 residues. CDR3 sequence: CASSFAKAGGLETQYF. The CDR3 DNA reads TGTGCCAGCAGCTTTGCCAAGGCAGGGGGCTTGGAGACCCAGTACTTC.

The chain carries TRBV7-2 and TRBJ1-2; the match to TRBD1 covers 10 bases. CDR1 is SGHTA and CDR2 is FQGNSA in the germline V gene. The V gene end was trimmed by 5 bases and the J gene end by 4 bases; junction bases not matched to a gene: 7. This CDR3 has 15 residues. The CDR3 spells CASSHRDRGAYGYTF. As DNA, the CDR3 is TGTGCCAGCAGCCATCGGGACAGGGGAGCCTATGGCTACACCTTC.

The chain is built from TRBV18 and TRBJ2-5, with D possibly TRBD1 on 6 matching bases. From germline, CDR1 is KGHSH and CDR2 LQKENI. Trimming removed 6 bases at V and 2 bases at J, with 10 bases between. CDR3 length: 13 amino acids. CDR3 sequence (DNA): TGTGCCAGCTCGCTACAGGGACAAGAGACCCAGTACTTC. It yields the protein CASSLQGQETQYF.

J is TRBJ1-3 and V is TRBV5-4; D not resolved. The CDR3 is 13 amino acids. The V and J ends lost 0 bases and 3 bases respectively, with 4 bases between them. CDR1 is SGHNT, CDR2 YYREEE, per germline (reference sequence). CDR3 nucleotide sequence: TGTGCCAGCAGCTTGGCCAGTGGAAACACCATATATTTT. Translation: CASSLASGNTIYF.

This clone was detected a few times. V usage is TRBV9 and J usage is TRBJ1-1; D gene ambiguous. The germline gives CDR1 SGDLS, CDR2 YYNGEE. There are 14 residues in the CDR3. Trimming removed 0 bases from V and 1 base from J, with 7 bases in between. As DNA, the CDR3 is TGTGCCAGCAGCGTAGCGGGTGCGAACACTGAAGCTTTCTTT. This codes for CASSVAGANTEAFF.

The J gene is TRBJ2-1, the V gene TRBV9, with 11 nucleotides matching TRBD2. CDR1 is SGDLS, CDR2 YYNGEE, per germline. This CDR3 has 15 residues. V shed 0 bases, J shed 9 bases, and the junction held 5 bases outside the gene matches. CDR3 nucleotides: TGTGCCAGCAGCGTAGGAGGGACTAGCGGCAGTGAGCAGTTCTTC. Translation gives CASSVGGTSGSEQFF.

In its sample, this clone was seen a few times. The gene calls are TRBV30 and TRBJ2-7; TRBD2 matches 7 bases. CDR1 GTSNPN and CDR2 SVGIG come from the germline V gene (reference sequence). The CDR3 length is 13 residues. J lost 3 bases, V lost 4 bases, and 6 bases had no gene match. CDR3 sequence: CAWKVGGGYEQYF. The CDR3 DNA reads as TGTGCCTGGAAAGTGGGGGGGGGCTACGAGCAGTACTTC.

V gene TRBV5-1 combines with J gene TRBJ1-2; D perhaps matches TRBD1 (6 bases). V gave up 2 bases and J gave up 3 bases, with 8 bases separating them. Germline values: CDR1 SGHRS, CDR2 YFSETQ. The CDR3 contains 13 residues. The CDR3 bases are TGCGCCAGCAGCTTTCGACAGGACTATGGCTACACCTTC. The encoded protein is CASSFRQDYGYTF.